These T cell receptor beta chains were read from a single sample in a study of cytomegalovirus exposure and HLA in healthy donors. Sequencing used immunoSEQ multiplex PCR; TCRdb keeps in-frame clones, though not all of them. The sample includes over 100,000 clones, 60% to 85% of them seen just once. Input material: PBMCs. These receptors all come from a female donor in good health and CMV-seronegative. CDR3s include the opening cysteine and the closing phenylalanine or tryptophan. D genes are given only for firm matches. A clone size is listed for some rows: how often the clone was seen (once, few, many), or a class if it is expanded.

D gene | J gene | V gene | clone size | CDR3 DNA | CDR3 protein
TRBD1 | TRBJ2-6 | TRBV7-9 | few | TGTGCCAGCAGAGGACAGGGTAAAACTGGGGCCAACGTCCTGACTTTC | CASRGQGKTGANVLTF
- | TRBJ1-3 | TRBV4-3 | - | TGCGCCAGCAGCCAAGATCGGGGACAAATCGGAAACACCATATATTTT | CASSQDRGQIGNTIYF
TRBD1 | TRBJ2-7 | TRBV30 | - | TGTGCCTGGAGTACCTGGGACAGCTCCTACGAGCAGTACTTC | CAWSTWDSSYEQYF
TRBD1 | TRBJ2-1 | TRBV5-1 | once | TGCGCCAGCAGCCCGGGACAGGGTGGGAATGAGCAGTTCTTC | CASSPGQGGNEQFF
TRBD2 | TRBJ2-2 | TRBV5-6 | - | TGTGCCAGCAGCCGGGGACTAGCGGCAAACACCGGGGAGCTGTTTTTT | CASSRGLAANTGELFF
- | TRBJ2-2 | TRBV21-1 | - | TGTGCCAGCACCCTCCCGGAGGGGGCGGGCACCGGGGAGCTGTTTTTT | CASTLPEGAGTGELFF
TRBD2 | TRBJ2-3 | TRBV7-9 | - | TGTGCCAGCAGCTTACTTGCGGGGGTTGGCACAGATACGCAGTATTTT | CASSLLAGVGTDTQYF
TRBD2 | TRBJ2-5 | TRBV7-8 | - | TGTGCCAGCAGCATCTCTAGCGGGGGGATTCGTGAGACCCAGTACTTC | CASSISSGGIRETQYF
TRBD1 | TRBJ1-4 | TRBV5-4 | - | TGTGCCAGCAGCGAACCGGGACAGGGTGATGAAAAACTGTTTTTT | CASSEPGQGDEKLFF
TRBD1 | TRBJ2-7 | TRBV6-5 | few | TGTGCCAGCAGTTCCCGGGACAGGGGGTCCTACGAGCAGTACTTC | CASSSRDRGSYEQYF
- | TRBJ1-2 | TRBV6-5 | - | TGTGCCAGCAGACCACAGGGCCCCTATGGCTACACCTTC | CASRPQGPYGYTF
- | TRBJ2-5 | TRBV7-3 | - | TGTGCCAGCAGCTTACGAGAGGGAGAGACCCAGTACTTC | CASSLREGETQYF
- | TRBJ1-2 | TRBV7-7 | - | TGTGCCAGCAGCGTTCGAATAGGGGTTTTCACCTTC | CASSVRIGVFTF
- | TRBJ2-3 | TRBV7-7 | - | TGTGCTAGCAGCCTAGTTTTCCTGGATACGCAGTATTTT | CASSLVFLDTQYF
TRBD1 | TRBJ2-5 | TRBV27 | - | TGTGCCAGCAGACTACAGGGGGGTAGTAGGGAGGCCCAGTACTTC | CASRLQGGSREAQYF
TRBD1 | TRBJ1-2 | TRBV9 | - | TGTGCCAGCAGCGTAGTAGGGACAGCGAATTATGGCTACACCTTC | CASSVVGTANYGYTF
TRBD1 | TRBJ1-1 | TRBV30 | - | TGTGCCTGGACACACGGGACAGGGGTTACTGAAGCTTTCTTT | CAWTHGTGVTEAFF
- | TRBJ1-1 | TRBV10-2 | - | TGCGCCAGCAGTGTCGCTACGAACACTGAAGCTTTCTTT | CASSVATNTEAFF
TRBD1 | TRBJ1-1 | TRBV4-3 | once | TGCGCCAGCAGCCGTGGGGGGACAGGGGCCGAAGCTTTCTTT | CASSRGGTGAEAFF
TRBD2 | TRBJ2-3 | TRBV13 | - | TGTGCCAGCAGCTCCCTTTTAGCGGGGCGGGTAGATACGCAGTATTTT | CASSSLLAGRVDTQYF
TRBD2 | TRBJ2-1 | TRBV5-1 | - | TGCGCCAGCAGCCACGGGGGGGCCGGGTTCCGGGAGCAGTTCTTC | CASSHGGAGFREQFF
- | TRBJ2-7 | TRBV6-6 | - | TGTGCCAGCAGTTACCCCGGAGGTTACGAGCAGTACTTC | CASSYPGGYEQYF
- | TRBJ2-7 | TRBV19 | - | TGTGCCAGTAGTTTAGGACCTAGGCAGTACTTC | CASSLGPRQYF
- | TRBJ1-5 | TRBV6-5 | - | TGTGCCAGCACTCCAGGGCCCAGGGAGCCCCAGCATTTT | CASTPGPREPQHF
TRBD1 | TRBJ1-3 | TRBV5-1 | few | TGCGCCAGCAGCCTATGGACAGGGGACTCTGGAAACACCATATATTTT | CASSLWTGDSGNTIYF
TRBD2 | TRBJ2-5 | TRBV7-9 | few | TGTGCCAGCAGCCGCGGGGGGGCGGGGGAGACCCAGTACTTC | CASSRGGAGETQYF
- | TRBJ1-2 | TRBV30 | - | TGTGCCTCCGATGGCTACACCTTC | CASDGYTF
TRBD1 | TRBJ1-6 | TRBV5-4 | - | TGTGCCAGCAGCTTGGATTCGGACAGGGGAGGCCGGAATTCACCCCTCCACTTT | CASSLDSDRGGRNSPLHF
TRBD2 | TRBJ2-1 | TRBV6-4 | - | TGTGCCAGCAGTGACTCGAGTAGCGGGGGGTACAATGAGCAGTTCTTC | CASSDSSSGGYNEQFF
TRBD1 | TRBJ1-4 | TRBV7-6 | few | TGTGCCAGCAGCTTAGCACAGGGGGGTGAAAAACTGTTTTTT | CASSLAQGGEKLFF
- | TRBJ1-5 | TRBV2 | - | TGTGCCAGCAACAGGTCGCCCAATCAGCCCCAGCATTTT | CASNRSPNQPQHF
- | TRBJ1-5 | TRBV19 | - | TGTGCCAGTAGTGGAGGGTTCCCCTCTAGCAATCAGCCCCAGCATTTT | CASSGGFPSSNQPQHF
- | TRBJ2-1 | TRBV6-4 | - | TGTGCCAGCAGTGCCTTGAGAGGAAATGAGCAGTTCTTC | CASSALRGNEQFF
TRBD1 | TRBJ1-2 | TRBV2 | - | TGTGCCAGCAGTGGCGGACAGGATGGCTACACCTTC | CASSGGQDGYTF
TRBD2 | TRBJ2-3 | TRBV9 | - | TGTGCCAGCAGCGTAGCTACCGAGCGGGGAAGCCCTAGCACAGATACGCAGTATTTT | CASSVATERGSPSTDTQYF
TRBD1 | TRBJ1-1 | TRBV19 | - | TGTGCCAGTAGTAGGAGGGGGCGCGGCTCAGCTTTCTTT | CASSRRGRGSAFF
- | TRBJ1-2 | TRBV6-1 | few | TGTGCCAGCAGTGAAAGTGGGCGTGCCATATCTGTCACCTTC | CASSESGRAISVTF
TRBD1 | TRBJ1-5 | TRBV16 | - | TGTGCCAGCAGCCTTCGAGTCGGACAGGGGAGGAGCAATCAGCCCCAGCATTTT | CASSLRVGQGRSNQPQHF
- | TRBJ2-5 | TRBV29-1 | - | TGCAGCGTGGGATGGACAGTTAAAGAGACCCAGTACTTC | CSVGWTVKETQYF
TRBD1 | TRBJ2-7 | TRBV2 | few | TGTGCCAGCGGCTCCGGGACAGGGATCTACGAGCAGTACTTC | CASGSGTGIYEQYF
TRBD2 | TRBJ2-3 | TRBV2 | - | TGTGCCAGCAGTGAAGACGGGGGGGCCTCGACAGATACGCAGTATTTT | CASSEDGGASTDTQYF
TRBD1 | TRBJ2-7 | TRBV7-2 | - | TGTGCCAGCAGCACACGCCGGGACAGGGGTTACGAGCAGTACTTC | CASSTRRDRGYEQYF
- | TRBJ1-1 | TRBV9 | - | TGTGCCAGCACCAGACTAAACACTGAAGCTTTCTTT | CASTRLNTEAFF
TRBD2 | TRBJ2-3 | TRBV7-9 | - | TGTGCCAGCAGCTTAGGGTCTAGCGGGGGTGGTGATACGCAGTATTTT | CASSLGSSGGGDTQYF
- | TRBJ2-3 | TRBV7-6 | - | TGTGCCAGCAGCTTGGAGGCTCACAGCTACACAGATACGCAGTATTTT | CASSLEAHSYTDTQYF
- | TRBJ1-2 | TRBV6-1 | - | TGTGCCAGCAGTGAAGCGGAGGGGATCTCGGGCTACACCTTC | CASSEAEGISGYTF
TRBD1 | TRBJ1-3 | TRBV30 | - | TGTGCCTGGGGACAGGGTGGAAACACCATATATTTT | CAWGQGGNTIYF
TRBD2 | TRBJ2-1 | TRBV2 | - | TGTGCCAGCAGACTAGCGGGGGGGGAGCAGTTCTTC | CASRLAGGEQFF
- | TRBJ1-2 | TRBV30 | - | TGTGCCTGGAGAGATAGGTGGACTATTAACTATGGCTACACCTTC | CAWRDRWTINYGYTF
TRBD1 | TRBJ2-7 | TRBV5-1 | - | TGCGCCAGCAGCTTGGAGAGGGGGCCTTACGAGCAGTACTTC | CASSLERGPYEQYF
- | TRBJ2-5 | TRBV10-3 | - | TGTGCCATCAGTGACGGGATAGAAGAGACCCAGTACTTC | CAISDGIEETQYF
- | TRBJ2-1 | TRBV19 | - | TGTGCCAGTAGGAGCTCCCAAAACCTGAATGAGCAGTTCTTC | CASRSSQNLNEQFF
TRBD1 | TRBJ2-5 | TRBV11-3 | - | TGTGCCAGCAGCCTCGAGACGGCCGGGACAGAACAAGAGACCCAGTACTTC | CASSLETAGTEQETQYF